Below are 10 T cell receptor beta chains sequenced from a single sample in a study of response to subunit inactivated influenza vaccine. A single record per CDR3 protein comes from TCRdb applying MiXCR to the RT-PCR reads. The repertoire holds almost 250,000 distinct CDR3 sequences, with more than 10% as singletons. Sample: non-naive T cells sorted from PBMCs, taken less than 15 days before vaccination. These receptor sequences come from a man aged 45-65 years who received an inactivated influenza vaccine.

This clonotype has just a few counts. The chain joins TRBV4-2 to TRBJ2-3, with D perhaps given as TRBD1 or TRBD2 (5 bases each). CDR3 length: 16 amino acids. Trimming shortened V by 1 base and J by 4 bases, and 15 bases separated the two germline ends. Germline loops: CDR1 LGHNA, CDR2 YNFKEQ. CDR3 sequence reads: CASSQVPGRGADTQYF. In nucleotides, the CDR3 is TGTGCCAGCAGCCAAGTTCCAGGCCGAGGGGCAGATACGCAGTATTTT.

As to this clonotype: A read error may be the cause here, since a much bigger clone is one base away. DNA of the CDR3: TGTGCCAGCAGCGCAAGTGGGACTAGCCACAAGCAGTACTTC. Residues: CASSASGTSHKQYF. This chain uses TRBV7-2 with TRBJ2-7; 9 nucleotides align to TRBD2. Germline V CDR1 and CDR2: SGHTA, FQGNSA. The CDR3 consists of 14 residues. Unmatched junction bases numbered 10, after V lost 5 bases and J lost 8 bases.

This clonotype was observed many times. The chain links TRBV15 to TRBJ1-5, with unresolved D. From germline, CDR1 is LNHNV and CDR2 YYDKDF (reference sequence). The CDR3 length is 13 residues. V was trimmed by 1 base and J by 5 bases, leaving 6 bases between them. CDR3 amino acids: CATSRAVDQPQHF. The CDR3 DNA sequence: TGTGCCACCAGCAGAGCCGTCGATCAGCCCCAGCATTTT.

In its sample, this clonotype was seen a few times. This chain connects TRBV20-1 to TRBJ2-7, with D uncertain. Trimming shortened V by 6 bases and J by 6 bases, and 15 bases separated the two germline ends. Germline CDR1 is DFQATT and CDR2 is SNEGSKA (reference sequence). The CDR3 extends over 12 amino acids. CDR3 nucleotide sequence: TGCAGTGCGGGTCATCCGCTGGGCGAGCAGTACTTC. This gives the protein CSAGHPLGEQYF.

This clonotype has a handful of counts. This rearrangement joins TRBV20-1 to TRBJ1-5; TRBD1 is a possible D gene (5 bases). Trimming took off 7 bases at V and 4 bases at J, with 11 bases between the two ends. Germline values: CDR1 DFQATT, CDR2 SNEGSKA (reference sequence). The CDR3 contains 12 residues. The CDR3 DNA reads as TGCAGTGGATCACAGGAAAATCAGCCCCAGCATTTT. Translating gives CSGSQENQPQHF.

This clonotype was seen repeatedly, ten times or more. The chain carries TRBV12-3 or TRBV12-4 and TRBJ2-2; 11 positions match TRBD2. After removal of 5 bases from V and 5 bases from J, the junction contained 4 bases not matched to a gene. The CDR3 is made up of 15 amino acids. CDR3 sequence reads: CASSPRLAGTGELFF. CDR3 DNA: TGTGCCAGCAGTCCTCGACTAGCGGGGACCGGGGAGCTGTTTTTT.

This clonotype has more than one count but fewer than ten. The chain recombines TRBV5-4 with TRBJ2-3; tentatively, D is TRBD1 (6 bases). V was shortened by 2 bases and J by 0 bases, with 13 bases between the two germline ends. CDR1 is SGHNT, CDR2 YYREEE, per germline (reference sequence). This CDR3 spans 16 amino acids. The CDR3 bases are TGTGCCAGCAGCTTCGGACAGACGACTAGCACAGATACGCAGTATTTT. This gives the protein CASSFGQTTSTDTQYF.

This clonotype was counted only a few times. This chain uses TRBV7-2 with TRBJ2-3; unclear D gene. V was shortened by 2 bases and J by 9 bases, with 6 bases between the two germline ends. The CDR3 spans 11 residues. Germline V gene lookup returns CDR1 SGHTA and CDR2 FQGNSA. The CDR3 region has the DNA TGTGCCAGCAGCTTAATAGGGACGCAGTATTTT. It encodes CASSLIGTQYF. Together with reference TRBV7-2 and TRBJ2-3, the CDR3 gives the full variable domain: GAGVSQSPSNKVTEKGKDVELRCDPISGHTALYWYRQSLGQGLEFLIYFQGNSAPDKSGLPSDRFSAERTGGSVSTLTIQRTQQEDSAVYLCASSLIGTQYFGPGTRLTVL.

V usage is TRBV4-1 and J usage is TRBJ2-2; possibly TRBD1 for D (5 bases). Between the trimmed V and J ends, which lost 2 bases and 5 bases, there was a span of 18 bases. Germline V gene lookup returns CDR1 MGHRA and CDR2 YSYEKL. The CDR3 covers 17 residues. The CDR3, as DNA: TGCGCCAGCAGCCAATTTACCCAACGGACATCGACCGGGGAGCTGTTTTTT. Its protein is CASSQFTQRTSTGELFF.

V gene TRBV6-2 or TRBV6-3 combines with J gene TRBJ2-3; D is undetermined. V was trimmed by 6 bases and J by 0 bases, leaving 13 bases between them. The CDR3 has 15 residues. CDR1 is MNHEY and CDR2 is SVGEGT in the germline V gene. The CDR3 is CASRRTLVSTDTQYF. The CDR3 DNA is TGTGCCAGCAGACGGACGCTCGTTAGCACAGATACGCAGTATTTT.